The rows below give T cell receptor beta chains drawn from one sample of a study of PD-1 blockade in classical Hodgkin lymphoma. Libraries were prepared by immunoSEQ multiplex PCR; TCRdb keeps only in-frame clonotypes and omits some of them. The table lists 30,000 to 45,000 clones, approximately 70% of them singletons. This specimen consisted of peripheral blood mononuclear cells (PBMCs), obtained before the second cycle of nivolumab. Receptors originate from a human donor with classical Hodgkin lymphoma. The conserved cysteine and the conserved F or W are not part of the CDR3 here.

j_call v_call cdr3_aa
TRBJ1-2 TRBV29-1 SVPLIQGEKDGYT
TRBJ2-6 TRBV12-2 ASRLAGPTVQRTGANVLT
TRBJ2-5 TRBV13 ASSLGGLAGERETQY
TRBJ1-1 TRBV11-2 ASSLGQVEAF
TRBJ1-5 TRBV4-2 ASSQDRHPNQPQH
TRBJ1-1 TRBV11-3 ASSKDRVNTEAF
TRBJ1-1 TRBV5-1 ASSLAGQNTEAF
TRBJ1-5 TRBV7-2 ASSVYPEPQH
TRBJ2-5 TRBV29-1 SVDDGGGETQY
TRBJ2-7 TRBV20-1 SARLLVEQY
TRBJ2-1 TRBV9 ASKPGGWPYNEQF
TRBJ2-3 TRBV4-2 ASSLSEGGGGPGTDTQY
TRBJ1-2 TRBV29-1 SVEDYYGYT
TRBJ1-4 TRBV5-1 ASSLETGGEKLF
TRBJ1-1 TRBV4-3 ASSQSRGLQAEAF
NA TRBV5-1 ASSLTPIRGIYEQY
TRBJ1-1 TRBV29-1 SVRTGERAEAF
TRBJ1-1 TRBV9 ASSVETGGLNAF
TRBJ1-1 TRBV30 AWNIQGAVEAF
TRBJ1-2 TRBV5-1 ASSSTGNYGYT
TRBJ2-1 TRBV4-2 ASSQVGGTVHEQF
TRBJ2-5 TRBV19 ASSTGQGPQETQY
TRBJ2-3 TRBV19 ASSRLAGTRTDTQY
TRBJ1-5 TRBV28 ASSFVFVGQGLSNQPQH
TRBJ1-1 TRBV4-2 ASSPLQGLGTEAF
TRBJ2-7 TRBV7-9 ASSHAGDPYEQY
TRBJ1-2 TRBV11-3 ASSLGPGDGYT
TRBJ2-7 TRBV6-1 ASTKTSPYEQY
TRBJ1-1 TRBV6-1 ASRETGVGTEAF
TRBJ1-6 TRBV9 ASSVWDTSSPLH
TRBJ2-7 TRBV18 ASSPPGQGLYEQY
TRBJ1-2 TRBV19 ASSIGDRLTGYT
TRBJ1-2 TRBV5-1 ASSLVGTYDGYT
TRBJ1-2 TRBV7-6 ASSSGTGGYGYT
TRBJ1-2 TRBV4-2 ASSRETANYGYT
TRBJ1-6 TRBV6-1 ASARGNSPLH
TRBJ2-2 TRBV9 ASSVVGGELF
TRBJ2-5 TRBV7-2 ASSLGPSGKETQY
TRBJ2-1 TRBV29-1 SVGRSGHEQF
TRBJ1-5 TRBV7-2 ASSLNGASSNQPQH
TRBJ2-3 TRBV19 ASSRRALSGGTDTQY
TRBJ1-4 TRBV4-3 ASSQEWSGTLLF
TRBJ2-7 TRBV4-1 ASSQSPGWTSGSNEQY
TRBJ2-3 TRBV6-5 ASSPDSPFTDTQY
TRBJ1-2 TRBV9 ASSVFDVRDTSGYT
TRBJ1-2 TRBV7-3 ASSLTGGNYGYT
TRBJ1-4 TRBV10-3 AISGVANEKLF
TRBJ2-1 TRBV4-3 ASSLRHRVLSYNEQF